A single sample is the source of the 23 T cell receptor beta chains below, sequenced in a study of shared clonotypes between healthy human individuals. Profiling relied on immunoSEQ multiplex PCR, and the TCRdb table lists in-frame clones only, not all of them. The table lists about 2.3 million clones, 80% to 95% of them singletons. The sample was naive CD4+ T cells from PBMCs. As for subset: CD45RA+ positively selected. Receptor source: a man aged 18 to 30 in good health. Some clones in this sample may be carry-over from other donors' samples.

This clone is a singleton in its sample. The rearrangement links TRBV2 to TRBJ2-7; no clear D gene. CDR3 size: 13 residues. Deletions cut 6 bases from V and 2 bases from J, with 11 bases between. Looked up from germline, CDR1 is SNHLY and CDR2 is FYNNEI. The CDR3 loop reads CASRDSTPYEQYF. The CDR3, as DNA: TGTGCCAGCAGGGATAGCACCCCCTACGAGCAGTACTTC.

The rearrangement uses TRBV21-1 and TRBJ2-7; TRBD2 is the table's D call, not checked against the DNA. TRBV21-1 is shown as a pseudogene. The CDR3 loop spans 14 amino acids. This CDR3 is CASSNLARRYEQYF. The CDR3 DNA is TGTGCCAGCAGCAACCTAGCTCGGCGCTACGAGCAGTACTTC.

This clone was recorded once. The chain couples TRBV7-8 to TRBJ2-7; D may be TRBD1 (6 bases). CDR1 and CDR2 from the germline V gene are SGHVS and FQNEAQ. The CDR3 contains 14 residues. Trimming took off 5 bases at V and 7 bases at J, with 18 bases between the two ends. The CDR3 region is CASSKRTTGSEQYF. In DNA form, the CDR3 reads TGTGCCAGCAGCAAACGAACGACAGGATCTGAGCAGTACTTC. The complete variable domain, with remaining parts taken from reference TRBV7-8 and TRBJ2-7, reads GAGVSQSPRYKVAKRGQDVALRCDPISGHVSLFWYQQALGQGPEFLTYFQNEAQLDKSGLPSDRFFAERPEGSVSTLKIQRTQQEDSAVYLCASSKRTTGSEQYFGPGTRLTVT.

Turning to this clone: The same CDR3 can be traced to other DNA sequences in this sample. This chain uses TRBV7-2 with TRBJ2-5, with D perhaps matching TRBD2 (5 bases). Trimming removed 5 bases at V and 5 bases at J, with 9 bases between. The germline gives CDR1 SGHTA, CDR2 FQGNSA. CDR3 length: 12 amino acids. The CDR3 reads CASSRWRETQYF. DNA for the CDR3: TGTGCCAGCAGCCGCTGGAGGGAGACCCAGTACTTC.

The chain is built from TRBV29-1 and TRBJ2-7; D possibly corresponds to TRBD2 (5 bases). This CDR3 is built from 13 residues. Germline loops: CDR1 SQVTM, CDR2 ANQGSEA. V was pared by 5 bases and J by 3 bases, with 14 bases between. CDR3 DNA sequence: TGCAGCGTTTTAGAGGGCGGAGACTACGAGCAGTACTTC. Its protein is CSVLEGGDYEQYF.

The CDR3 is CASSFGHMNTEAFF. The CDR3 DNA is TGTGCCAGCAGCTTCGGTCATATGAACACTGAAGCTTTCTTT. The chain recombines TRBV11-3 with TRBJ1-1; no firm D call. Germline CDR1 reads SGHNT; CDR2 reads YENEEA. The CDR3 contains 14 residues. V shed 3 bases and J shed 0 bases, with 8 bases lying between them.

The CDR3 nucleotides are TGTGCCAGCAGCGGAGGGACTAGCACAGATACGCAGTATTTT. Protein: CASSGGTSTDTQYF. The V gene is TRBV9, the J gene TRBJ2-3, with a weak D call TRBD2 (6 bases). Germline CDR1 is SGDLS and CDR2 is YYNGEE. With 3 bases removed from V and 0 bases from J, the gap between germline ends came to 8 bases. CDR3 length: 14 residues. Filled out from reference TRBV9 and TRBJ2-3, the complete variable domain reads DSGVTQTPKHLITATGQRVTLRCSPRSGDLSVYWYQQSLDQGLQFLIQYYNGEERAKGNILERFSAQQFPDLHSELNLSSLELGDSALYFCASSGGTSTDTQYFGPGTRLTVL.

The chain links TRBV28 to TRBJ2-3, with 8 nucleotides matching TRBD2. V lost 6 bases, J lost 5 bases, and 13 bases stayed unmatched. This CDR3 is built from 16 residues. Germline V gives CDR1 MDHEN, CDR2 SYDVKM. The CDR3 region is CASRTGAGGSLDTQYF. CDR3 in DNA: TGTGCCAGCAGAACGGGGGCGGGAGGTTCTCTAGATACGCAGTATTTT.

The chain joins TRBV7-2 to TRBJ2-1; 11 bases align to TRBD1. The CDR3 sequence is 16 residues long. From germline, CDR1 is SGHTA and CDR2 FQGNSA. V was clipped by 3 bases and J by 8 bases; unmatched bases: 9. This CDR3 is CASSFLGQGAGDEQFF. In nucleotides, the CDR3 is TGTGCCAGCAGCTTTCTCGGACAGGGGGCTGGGGATGAGCAGTTCTTC. Filled out from reference TRBV7-2 and TRBJ2-1, the complete variable domain reads GAGVSQSPSNKVTEKGKDVELRCDPISGHTALYWYRQSLGQGLEFLIYFQGNSAPDKSGLPSDRFSAERTGGSVSTLTIQRTQQEDSAVYLCASSFLGQGAGDEQFFGPGTRLTVL.

The chain is built from TRBV2 and TRBJ2-1; perhaps TRBD2 as D (8 bases). V lost 8 bases and J 7 bases, leaving 15 bases between the germline ends. CDR1 is SNHLY, CDR2 FYNNEI, per germline. This CDR3 is built from 13 residues. In DNA, the CDR3 is TGTGCCAGCCAGCGGGAGACAGGGAATGAGCAGTTCTTC. As protein: CASQRETGNEQFF.

The chain joins TRBV29-1 to TRBJ2-7, with D hard to call. In germline, CDR1 is SQVTM, CDR2 ANQGSEA. Trimming stripped 5 bases from V and 0 bases from J, with 8 bases between. This CDR3 contains 12 residues. The CDR3 bases are TGCAGCGTTTCGGACGGCTCCTACGAGCAGTACTTC. Its translation is CSVSDGSYEQYF.

The CDR3 sequence is CASSSPWTEAFF. The CDR3 DNA reads as TGTGCCAGCAGTTCCCCATGGACTGAAGCTTTCTTT. The chain links TRBV28 to TRBJ1-1, with D unclear. The CDR3 is 12 residues long. V was shortened by 4 bases and J by 5 bases, with 8 bases between the two germline ends. Germline V gene data show CDR1 as MDHEN and CDR2 as SYDVKM.

The CDR3 DNA follows: TGTGCCAGCAGCTCGCAGGGAGGTCAGCCCCAGCATTTT. This gives the protein CASSSQGGQPQHF. The chain carries TRBV7-8 and TRBJ1-5; D is possibly TRBD1 (5 bases). Germline lookup yields CDR1 SGHVS and CDR2 FQNEAQ. The V and J ends lost 4 bases and 6 bases respectively, with 10 bases between them. CDR3 length: 13 amino acids.

The chain uses TRBV4-1 and TRBJ1-1; D gene uncertain. This CDR3 is 17 amino acids long. The germline V gene has CDR1 MGHRA and CDR2 YSYEKL. The V end was cut by 3 bases, the J end by 3 bases, with 20 bases between. CDR3 loop: CASSQTETDYLDTEAFF. In DNA, the CDR3 is TGCGCCAGCAGCCAGACGGAGACGGACTACCTTGACACTGAAGCTTTCTTT.

This chain links TRBV23-1 with TRBJ1-1; possible D gene TRBD1, 5 bases. TRBV23-1 qualifies as an ORF whose function is uncertain. V was clipped by 8 bases and J by 1 base, with 11 bases between them. There are 13 residues in the CDR3. The CDR3 region is CASQRGRNTEAFF. The DNA of the CDR3 is TGCGCCAGCCAGCGGGGACGGAACACTGAAGCTTTCTTT.

The rearrangement uses TRBV7-2 and TRBJ1-1; a weak D match, TRBD1 (5 bases). This CDR3 has 13 residues. V gave up 7 bases and J gave up 7 bases, with 16 bases separating them. CDR1 is SGHTA and CDR2 is FQGNSA in the germline V gene. The CDR3 bases are TGTGCCAGCACCCAATGGCGGGACGGTGAAGCTTTCTTT. This sequence encodes CASTQWRDGEAFF.

V gene TRBV28 combines with J gene TRBJ2-7; 8 bases line up with TRBD2. V dropped 9 bases and J dropped 6; count of bases not matched to a gene: 10. This CDR3 contains 13 residues. Germline V gene sequence: CDR1 MDHEN, CDR2 SYDVKM. DNA of the CDR3: TGTGCCAGTCGACTAGCGCACTTTTCCGAGCAGTACTTC. Its protein product is CASRLAHFSEQYF.

The chain uses TRBV10-1 and TRBJ2-1; D is unresolved. CDR1 is WNHNN, CDR2 SYGVQD, per germline (reference sequence). This CDR3 contains 13 residues. V gave up 10 bases and J gave up 1 base, with 11 bases separating them. CDR3 sequence (DNA): TGCGCCATAGGACCGCTATCCTACAATGAGCAGTTCTTC. Translated, it gives CAIGPLSYNEQFF.

The chain joins TRBV18 to TRBJ2-1; 7 bases map to TRBD1. The germline gives CDR1 KGHSH, CDR2 LQKENI. CDR3 length: 14 amino acids. The junction had 10 bases not matched to a gene; V was cut back by 8 bases and J by 6 bases. The CDR3 DNA follows: TGTGCCAGCGCTGACAGGGTTGGCCCCAATGAGCAGTTCTTC. It encodes CASADRVGPNEQFF.

This chain joins TRBV19 and TRBJ1-3, with D unclear. This CDR3 is 12 amino acids long. V was clipped by 10 bases and J by 2 bases, with 9 bases between them. Germline assignment: CDR1 LNHDA and CDR2 SQIVND (reference sequence). DNA of the CDR3: TGTGCCACGACCTCCACTGGAAACACCATATATTTT. Translation gives CATTSTGNTIYF.

The count of this clone is one. The genes are TRBV27 and TRBJ2-1; TRBD2 agrees at 14 bases. Germline lookup yields CDR1 MNHEY and CDR2 SMNVEV (reference sequence). This CDR3 is 16 amino acids long. Trimming cost V 5 bases and J 9 bases; bases outside gene matches: 9. CDR3 coding DNA: TGTGCCAGCAGTCCTTCGGGACTAGCGGGAGACGGTGAGCAGTTCTTC. Protein sequence: CASSPSGLAGDGEQFF.

The chain links TRBV7-9 to TRBJ2-6, with D uncertain. Trimming left V 2 bases short and J 2 bases short, with 13 bases between. The CDR3 contains 17 residues. Germline assignment: CDR1 SEHNR and CDR2 FQNEAQ (reference sequence). CDR3 protein: CASSLFSVGPGANVLTF. The CDR3 DNA is TGTGCCAGCAGCTTATTCTCGGTGGGCCCTGGGGCCAACGTCCTGACTTTC.

The chain employs TRBV7-9 and TRBJ2-1; 8 positions agree with TRBD2. There are 14 residues in the CDR3. The V gene's germline CDR1 is SEHNR and CDR2 FQNEAQ (reference sequence). The trim removed 6 bases at V and 6 bases at J, leaving 7 bases unmatched. Here the CDR3 DNA reads TGTGCCAGCAGTACACTAGCGGAGACCAATGAGCAGTTCTTC. Protein: CASSTLAETNEQFF.